This T cell receptor beta chain was obtained from a study of T cells in Graves' hyperthyroidism and ophthalmopathy. Amplified regions were TCR beta CDR3 sequences from RNA transcripts. With the HTBI primer set, the TCR CDR3 went through a first round of RT-PCR. Each CDR3 protein is one row after TCRdb ran MiXCR on the multiplex PCR reads. The sample records about 300,000 distinct CDR3 sequences, roughly 20% being singletons. The germline gives CDR1 SNHLY, CDR2 FYNNEI. The V segment lost 7 bases and the J segment 0 bases; nucleotides outside the gene matches: 5. The CDR3 is made up of 15 amino acids. This clonotype has only a few counts. A much larger clone sits a single nucleotide away, making a read error possible.

This TCR derives from a man aged 45-65 years with Graves' ophthalmopathy. Sequencing was performed on blood. The chain joins TRBV2 to TRBJ2-1; 8 bases match TRBD2. CDR3 protein: CASKASGYSYNEQFF. The CDR3 nucleotides read TGTGCCAGCAAGGCTAGCGGGTACTCCTACAATGAGCAGTTCTTC. The whole variable domain, remainder taken from reference TRBV2 and TRBJ2-1, is EPEVTQTPSHQVTQMGQEVILRCVPISNHLYFYWYRQILGQKVEFLVSFYNNEISEKSEIFDDQFSVERPDGSNFTLKIRSTKLEDSAMYFCASKASGYSYNEQFFGPGTRLTVL.